What follows is one T cell receptor (beta chain) and its context. This sample was included in a study of PD-L1 blockade in urothelial cancer. Repertoires were generated with immunoSEQ multiplex PCR, while TCRdb's copy carries only in-frame clones and drops some. Altogether tens of thousands of clones are present, around nine tenths being singletons, with the ten largest covering about 10%. Time point meaning: peripheral blood 6 weeks after treatment start. CDR1 SGHTS and CDR2 YDEGEE come from the germline V gene. V lost 7 bases to trimming and J lost 1 base, with 11 bases between them. This CDR3 contains 13 residues.

Specimen: PBMCs, collected around atezolizumab (anti-PD-L1) treatment. This receptor was identified in a man aged 60 to 69 with urothelial cancer. The chain carries TRBV5-8 and TRBJ1-1; D unclear. CDR3 protein: CASSSVWNTEAFF. CDR3 in DNA: TGTGCCAGCTCTTCCGTATGGAACACTGAAGCTTTCTTT.